These T cell receptor beta chains were read from a single sample in a study of CD8 T cells in ankylosing spondylitis. TCRdb called the 5' RACE reads again in MiXCR, with one record for every CDR3 protein. The sample has about 420,000 distinct CDR3 sequences, 20% to 25% seen once. The sequencing sample was made of blood, either unsorted or a sorted T cell fraction (not recorded which). Receptor source: a male donor with ankylosing spondylitis. CDR3s include the opening cysteine and the closing phenylalanine or tryptophan. A D gene is named only where the DNA matches it firmly. The listing skips clone size in some rows; elsewhere it reads once, few, many or a size class.

D gene,J gene,clone size,V gene,CDR3 protein,CDR3 DNA
NA,TRBJ2-7,many,TRBV7-8,CASSLLNGLSSYEQYF,TGTGCCAGCAGCCTCCTCAATGGACTTAGCTCCTACGAGCAGTACTTC
TRBD2,TRBJ2-2,few,TRBV12-3/TRBV12-4,CASSSPGLALNTGELFF,TGTGCCAGCAGTTCTCCCGGACTAGCTCTGAACACCGGGGAGCTGTTTTTT
NA,TRBJ2-3,few,TRBV5-1,CASSSSGGVSTDTQYF,TGCGCCAGCAGCTCGTCAGGTGGGGTCAGCACAGATACGCAGTATTTT
NA,TRBJ1-4,NA,TRBV3-1,CASSQVQSNEKLFF,TGTGCCAGCAGCCAAGTGCAGAGTAATGAAAAACTGTTTTTT
TRBD2,TRBJ2-1,NA,TRBV12-3/TRBV12-4,CASKPPGLAGAGEQFF,TGTGCCAGCAAACCACCGGGACTAGCGGGAGCAGGGGAGCAGTTCTTC
TRBD2,TRBJ2-7,few,TRBV28,CASRRTRAYEQYF,TGTGCCAGCAGACGGACTAGAGCCTACGAGCAGTACTTC
NA,TRBJ2-1,NA,TRBV7-9,CASSQLRSSYNEQFF,TGTGCCAGCAGCCAACTCAGGAGCTCCTACAATGAGCAGTTCTTC
TRBD2,TRBJ2-7,NA,TRBV19,CASTRQLTTSGSSYEQYF,TGTGCCAGTACACGACAGCTTACAACTAGCGGGAGCTCCTACGAGCAGTACTTC
NA,TRBJ1-4,NA,TRBV10-3,CAITRDPNEKLFF,TGTGCCATCACCAGGGATCCTAATGAAAAACTGTTTTTT
NA,TRBJ1-5,few,TRBV10-3,CAIREDGKNQPQHF,TGTGCCATCAGGGAGGACGGAAAGAATCAGCCCCAGCATTTT
NA,TRBJ1-3,NA,TRBV27,CASSLGQGPGNTIYF,TGTGCCAGCAGTTTGGGCCAGGGGCCTGGAAACACCATATATTTT
TRBD2,TRBJ2-7,few,TRBV9,CASSVGEGFYEQYF,TGTGCCAGCAGCGTAGGGGAGGGCTTCTACGAGCAGTACTTC
NA,TRBJ2-1,few,TRBV7-2,CASSSTPSNEQFF,TGTGCCAGCAGTTCAACTCCTAGCAATGAGCAGTTCTTC
TRBD1,TRBJ1-2,NA,TRBV5-5,CASSPGQGFAYGYTF,TGTGCCAGCAGCCCCGGACAGGGCTTTGCCTATGGCTACACCTTC
NA,TRBJ1-4,many,TRBV5-1,CASSEHGANEKLFF,TGCGCCAGCAGCGAACATGGGGCTAATGAAAAACTGTTTTTT
NA,TRBJ2-7,NA,TRBV10-3,CATMERFEQYF,TGTGCCACCATGGAGAGGTTCGAGCAGTACTTC
TRBD1,TRBJ2-7,NA,TRBV5-1,CASSLGPTGTGTYEQYF,TGCGCCAGCAGCTTGGGGCCTACCGGGACAGGGACCTACGAGCAGTACTTC
TRBD2,TRBJ2-1,many,TRBV29-1,CSVEEGPGGYNEQFF,TGCAGCGTTGAAGAAGGACCCGGGGGGTACAATGAGCAGTTCTTC
TRBD2,TRBJ2-7,NA,TRBV20-1,CSARRREFPYEQYF,TGCAGTGCTAGGAGGCGGGAGTTTCCCTACGAGCAGTACTTC
TRBD1,TRBJ2-1,NA,TRBV7-2,CASSANRGPDEQFF,TGTGCCAGCAGCGCTAACAGGGGTCCGGATGAGCAGTTCTTC
NA,TRBJ2-4,NA,TRBV28,CASSSSQRLLAKNIQYF,TGTGCCAGCAGTTCCAGTCAAAGGTTACTAGCCAAAAACATTCAGTACTTC
TRBD1,TRBJ2-5,once,TRBV15,CATSRDQVQGETQYF,TGTGCCACCAGCAGAGATCAGGTACAGGGGGAGACCCAGTACTTC
TRBD1,TRBJ1-2,few,TRBV29-1,CSVEDRMDYGYTF,TGCAGCGTTGAGGACAGGATGGACTATGGCTACACCTTC
NA,TRBJ1-2,NA,TRBV12-3/TRBV12-4,CASSLSEDGYTF,TGTGCCAGCAGTTTAAGTGAGGATGGCTACACCTTC
NA,TRBJ1-3,many,TRBV12-3/TRBV12-4,CASSTGSSGNTIYF,TGTGCCAGCAGTACAGGGAGCTCTGGAAACACCATATATTTT
TRBD2,TRBJ2-7,NA,TRBV28,CASRVAGVAYEQYF,TGTGCCAGCAGGGTAGCGGGAGTAGCGTACGAGCAGTACTTC
NA,TRBJ2-4,NA,TRBV7-4,CASSPRKVSKNIQYF,TGTGCCAGCAGCCCCAGAAAGGTGTCCAAAAACATTCAGTACTTC
NA,TRBJ2-2,NA,TRBV5-1,CASSLGSPNTGELFF,TGCGCCAGCAGCTTGGGTTCACCGAACACCGGGGAGCTGTTTTTT
NA,TRBJ2-7,few,TRBV29-1,CSVCFGSTYEQYF,TGCAGCGTTTGTTTCGGGTCTACCTACGAGCAGTACTTC
TRBD1,TRBJ2-1,few,TRBV7-2,CATDRGRTYNEQFF,TGTGCCACCGACAGGGGAAGAACCTACAATGAGCAGTTCTTC
NA,TRBJ2-1,NA,TRBV3-1,CASSPPANTYNEQFF,TGTGCCAGCAGCCCCCCAGCTAACACCTACAATGAGCAGTTCTTC
NA,TRBJ2-7,NA,TRBV7-9,CASSLAGPTGTYEQYF,TGTGCCAGCAGCTTAGCGGGCCCTACAGGAACCTACGAGCAGTACTTC
TRBD2,TRBJ2-7,NA,TRBV5-6,CASIRREPSYEQYF,TGTGCCAGCATAAGGCGGGAGCCATCCTACGAGCAGTACTTC
NA,TRBJ1-5,NA,TRBV4-3,CASSPALGNNQPQHF,TGCGCCAGCAGCCCCGCATTGGGCAACAATCAGCCCCAGCATTTT
NA,TRBJ1-1,many,TRBV29-1,CSVDTRMNTEAFF,TGCAGCGTTGACACCCGAATGAACACTGAAGCTTTCTTT
TRBD1,TRBJ2-5,NA,TRBV5-1,CASSPDRGQEETQYF,TGCGCCAGCAGCCCGGACAGGGGGCAGGAGGAGACCCAGTACTTC
NA,TRBJ2-5,NA,TRBV19,CASSMVGSETQYF,TGTGCCAGTAGTATGGTAGGGTCGGAGACCCAGTACTTC
TRBD2,TRBJ2-7,NA,TRBV9,CASSEGLAGGEQYF,TGTGCCAGCAGCGAGGGACTAGCGGGAGGCGAGCAGTACTTC
NA,TRBJ1-1,NA,TRBV10-1,CASTKELNTEAFF,TGCGCCAGCACGAAGGAATTGAACACTGAAGCTTTCTTT
NA,TRBJ1-6,NA,TRBV29-1,CSGPARNSPLHF,TGCAGCGGTCCCGCCCGAAATTCACCCCTCCACTTT
NA,TRBJ2-5,NA,TRBV25-1,CASSGYRYQETQYF,TGTGCCAGCAGTGGCTACAGGTACCAAGAGACCCAGTACTTC
NA,TRBJ2-7,NA,TRBV20-1,CSARDGVLEQYF,TGCAGTGCTAGAGATGGGGTCCTTGAGCAGTACTTC
NA,TRBJ2-5,NA,TRBV6-1,CAGTSSRVGETQYF,TGTGCCGGTACTAGCTCCAGAGTGGGGGAGACCCAGTACTTC
NA,TRBJ1-1,NA,TRBV6-2/TRBV6-3,CASSYRAHTEAFF,TGTGCCAGCAGTTATCGGGCGCACACTGAAGCTTTCTTT
TRBD2,TRBJ2-1,NA,TRBV11-2,CASSLDAPSQLAGGHEQFF,TGTGCCAGCAGCTTAGATGCCCCGAGCCAACTAGCGGGAGGACATGAGCAGTTCTTC
TRBD2,TRBJ2-3,NA,TRBV29-1,CSVEEGEAGWEDTQYF,TGCAGCGTTGAAGAGGGGGAAGCGGGATGGGAAGATACGCAGTATTTT
NA,TRBJ2-7,few,TRBV7-2,CASSPSRNPAYEQYF,TGTGCCAGCAGCCCCAGCCGAAATCCTGCCTACGAGCAGTACTTC
NA,TRBJ1-5,few,TRBV12-3/TRBV12-4,CASSLWTRINQPQHF,TGTGCCAGCAGTTTATGGACGCGGATAAATCAGCCCCAGCATTTT
TRBD1,TRBJ2-1,few,TRBV5-1,CASSYRTGPYNEQFF,TGCGCCAGCAGCTACCGGACAGGGCCCTACAATGAGCAGTTCTTC
NA,TRBJ2-7,few,TRBV12-3/TRBV12-4,CAHFPGTGSYEQYF,TGTGCCCATTTTCCCGGGACGGGCTCCTACGAGCAGTACTTC
TRBD2,TRBJ2-1,few,TRBV20-1,CSATAGTSVYNEQFF,TGCAGTGCGACCGCCGGGACTAGCGTCTACAATGAGCAGTTCTTC
NA,TRBJ2-1,NA,TRBV5-6,CASSHLAGNSYNEQFF,TGTGCCAGCAGTCATCTAGCCGGCAACTCCTACAATGAGCAGTTCTTC
TRBD1,TRBJ2-5,NA,TRBV29-1,CSVSEGARETQYF,TGCAGCGTGTCCGAGGGGGCGCGGGAGACCCAGTACTTC
TRBD2,TRBJ2-7,NA,TRBV29-1,CSVGVRGGSYEQYF,TGCAGCGTTGGGGTTCGCGGGGGGTCCTACGAGCAGTACTTC
NA,TRBJ2-1,many,TRBV2,CASSATRNEQFF,TGTGCCAGCAGCGCTACCCGGAATGAGCAGTTCTTC
NA,TRBJ2-1,NA,TRBV3-1,CASSQGPGEGVNEQFF,TGTGCCAGCAGCCAAGGTCCCGGGGAGGGGGTCAATGAGCAGTTCTTC
NA,TRBJ2-5,few,TRBV6-1,CASSEEPQGRETQYF,TGTGCCAGCAGTGAAGAGCCTCAGGGGCGAGAGACCCAGTACTTC
NA,TRBJ1-1,few,TRBV6-2/TRBV6-3,CASSWQGINTEAFF,TGTGCCAGCAGTTGGCAGGGGATCAACACTGAAGCTTTCTTT
TRBD2,TRBJ2-2,few,TRBV10-3,CAIRREADTGELFF,TGTGCCATCCGGCGGGAGGCGGACACCGGGGAGCTGTTTTTT